A selection of T cell receptor beta chains follows, all from one sample in a study of tumor-infiltrating lymphocytes in primary liver carcinoma. TCRdb independently ran MiXCR on the multiplex PCR reads; one entry per CDR3 protein. Of 100,000 to 150,000 distinct CDR3 sequences listed, around 64% were seen once; the top ten hold about 8%. The source material was liver tumor tissue from sampling region 3. Every receptor here comes from a woman in her sixties with primary liver carcinoma and hepatitis B virus infection. Both conserved end residues are part of each CDR3.

CDR3aa: CASSSAGQDYGYTF
v_gene: TRBV11-2

CDR3aa: CASRADRGGLYGYTF
v_gene: TRBV10-2

CDR3aa: CASSLDWGGLAANEQFF
v_gene: TRBV11-3

CDR3aa: CASSETGGAGEKLFF
v_gene: TRBV6-4

CDR3aa: CANSVIFDQPQHF
v_gene: TRBV11-2

CDR3aa: CASTRNRGRDDYGYTF
v_gene: TRBV5-1

CDR3aa: CASSRTYNEKFF
v_gene: TRBV6-6

CDR3aa: CASSTTDRSLNQPQHF
v_gene: TRBV4-1

CDR3aa: CANSPRQGRVTGELFF
v_gene: TRBV11-2

CDR3aa: CASSLMRLGSLNTEAFF
v_gene: TRBV12-3/TRBV12-4

CDR3aa: CAWSTGTGAYEQYF
v_gene: TRBV30

CDR3aa: CIVSQGVTYEQYF
v_gene: TRBV29-1

CDR3aa: CASSTRDSGNTIYF
v_gene: TRBV6-6

CDR3aa: CASSADRVSAYGYTF
v_gene: TRBV9

CDR3aa: CASSSLGGLAGEGSYNEQFF
v_gene: TRBV11-2

CDR3aa: CASSRQQGGEQFF
v_gene: TRBV14

CDR3aa: CASIIPGQALRNQPQHF
v_gene: TRBV28

CDR3aa: CASNRNPGQGEKLLF
v_gene: TRBV4-1

CDR3aa: CDSSEREYNVQFF
v_gene: TRBV25-1

CDR3aa: CSVEGLATSYNEQFF
v_gene: TRBV29-1

CDR3aa: CTSSQGDRGRGKLFF
v_gene: TRBV4-2

CDR3aa: CASSSTRPIWHF
v_gene: TRBV28

CDR3aa: CASSRGSYNEQFF
v_gene: TRBV7-9

CDR3aa: CTSSPGYHAEAFF
v_gene: TRBV11-2

CDR3aa: CASSSTQSAAGLLVQFF
v_gene: TRBV11-2

CDR3aa: CASSYYGGQQETQYF
v_gene: TRBV6-6

CDR3aa: CASSQPTRALAKNIQYF
v_gene: TRBV4-1

CDR3aa: CATRRMGSYNEQFF
v_gene: TRBV6-1

CDR3aa: CASSRQGGANEKLFF
v_gene: TRBV14

CDR3aa: CASRYGLAGAYNEQFF
v_gene: TRBV5-1

CDR3aa: CASSSRGQNSSLHF
v_gene: TRBV12-3/TRBV12-4

CDR3aa: CVSADAGGHNSPLHF
v_gene: TRBV4-2

CDR3aa: CASRRGGTQYF
v_gene: TRBV2

CDR3aa: CASSGGTGQGNTEAFF
v_gene: TRBV12-3/TRBV12-4

CDR3aa: CASSLWHKNTEAFF
v_gene: TRBV12-3/TRBV12-4

CDR3aa: CASSLKIGNTDTQYF
v_gene: TRBV7-9

CDR3aa: CASGLDYSREQFF
v_gene: TRBV11-2

CDR3aa: CASSGDFTDTQYF
v_gene: TRBV28

CDR3aa: CASSSIWNTEAFF
v_gene: TRBV7-9

CDR3aa: CSARDLTNRLGKNTEAFF
v_gene: TRBV20-1

CDR3aa: CAGSLAPAGAHGQFF
v_gene: TRBV5-1

CDR3aa: CASCGIGVLGEAFF
v_gene: TRBV6-5

CDR3aa: CASNLRLAGGWDEQSF
v_gene: TRBV11-2

CDR3aa: CGVVTQSNTGELFF
v_gene: TRBV29-1

CDR3aa: CASRWSGSTGTQYF
v_gene: TRBV11-2

CDR3aa: CASGREAGDYNEQFF
v_gene: TRBV6-1

CDR3aa: CASNLLQGTYNEQFF
v_gene: TRBV11-2

CDR3aa: CVSSLILAGDTDTHYF
v_gene: TRBV11-2

CDR3aa: CASLDREAFF
v_gene: TRBV28

CDR3aa: CASGYSGTAFHEQYF
v_gene: TRBV6-6

CDR3aa: CASSEGLELALYQETQYF
v_gene: TRBV6-1

CDR3aa: CASSYSREGRYDYTF
v_gene: TRBV6-5

CDR3aa: CVSSGATSNQPQHF
v_gene: TRBV2

CDR3aa: CVSSFGRTSTDTQYF
v_gene: TRBV11-2

CDR3aa: CSVEDQVGREEAQYF
v_gene: TRBV29-1